The clone carrying this T cell receptor (beta chain) was counted a few times. This record comes from a study of preoperative IRX-2 immunotherapy in early breast cancer. The ends were cut back, 10 bases at V and 0 bases at J, with 9 bases in the middle. Germline V gives CDR1 MNHGY, CDR2 SAAAGT. This CDR3 region has 13 residues. Documented treatment: preoperative locoregional IRX-2 cytokine immunotherapy. Samples came from a phase Ib trial of preoperative locoregional IRX-2 cytokine immunotherapy. Data came from immunoSEQ multiplex PCR; TCRdb stores just in-frame clones and leaves some out. The table has 3,500 or so clones, roughly two thirds seen once.

The source is a human donor with breast cancer. The V gene is TRBV6-8, the J gene TRBJ2-2; D unresolved. Sequences were derived from tumor tissue, sampled after IRX-2 immunotherapy. The CDR3 DNA follows: TGTGCCATCTTGACTCCGAACACCGGGGAGCTGTTTTTT. Translated: CAILTPNTGELFF.